This T cell receptor beta chain was profiled in a study of cytomegalovirus exposure and HLA in healthy donors. Study-level information: Roughly 85 million unique TCRs from HLA-typed donors made up an early data release.

A note on this clone: No antigen is known for it.

Study-wide points: When presence/absence was analysed, sequencing depth was taken to be roughly uniform across donors. The study designated 150 to 200 TCR beta chains cytomegalovirus-associated. In a later analysis, a missense DCLRE1C variant was linked to TCR beta V- and J-gene trimming.

In the PCR, 60 Vbeta and 13 Jbeta primers were used. Profiled with immunoSEQ multiplex PCR; TCRdb holds only in-frame clones, not every one. The sample shows around 140,000 clones, about 70% of them seen only once. Germline trimming cut 4 bases from V and 5 bases from J; bases unmatched to any gene: 14. The V gene's germline CDR1 is SGHRS and CDR2 YFSETQ. The CDR3 totals 17 residues. V usage is TRBV5-1 and J usage is TRBJ1-2; 10 nucleotides align to TRBD1. Specimen: PBMCs. The TCR was taken from a woman aged 60-75 years in good health and CMV-seropositive. The CDR3 reads CASSLGTGEPSWYGYTF. CDR3 bases: TGCGCCAGCAGCCTCGGGACAGGGGAGCCAAGTTGGTATGGCTACACCTTC.